This TCR beta chain was documented in a study of T cells after yellow fever vaccination. Study results and caveats: Though it reached lower strength, the secondary response hit its peak faster, day 5 versus 15. Researchers noted that a small share of clonotypes showed up in both CD4 and CD8 compartments.

This clonotype has at least ten counts. Its matching antigen is unknown. For TCR, cDNA came from 5'RACE template switching, which added a universal primer site and UMIs. TCRdb reprocessed the 5' RACE reads with MiXCR, giving one entry per CDR3 protein. In the table there are fewer than 400,000 distinct CDR3 sequences, approximately 12% of which are singletons. J lost 2 bases, V lost 5 bases, and 2 bases had no gene match. The CDR3 sequence is 13 residues long. Germline values: CDR1 SEHNR, CDR2 FQNEAQ (reference sequence). The receptor was isolated from a man between 18 and 29 years old who received the YFV17D yellow fever vaccine. The sample consisted of CD4+ T cells sorted from PBMCs, taken 45 days after the yellow fever booster vaccination. The V call is TRBV7-9, the J call TRBJ2-5, with 7 bases identical to TRBD2. The CDR3 DNA sequence: TGTGCCAGCAGCCCCGGGGGGCAAGAGACCCAGTACTTC. As protein: CASSPGGQETQYF.